This is a list of T cell receptor beta chains from one sample in a study of T cell repertoires in cytomegalovirus infection. Via MiXCR, TCRdb re-called the reads, giving one row per CDR3 protein. The sample lists more than 200,000 distinct CDR3 sequences, approximately 10% seen once, with approximately 15% in the top ten. Material: PBMCs. The receptors shown here come from a human donor in good health (CMV status not recorded). Some clones in this sample may be carry-over from other donors' samples. The CDR3 runs from the conserved cysteine through the conserved F or W. The D gene is left open where the match is weak. The size field is filled for only some rows; it gives once, few, many or a size class.

CDR3,DNA,length,D,J,V,size
CASSLLGAVYEQYF,TGTGCCAGCAGCTTACTGGGGGCTGTCTACGAGCAGTACTTC,14,.,TRBJ2-7,TRBV7-2,many
CASSTIGQGGEKLFF,TGTGCCAGCAGTACCATTGGACAGGGTGGGGAAAAACTGTTTTTT,15,TRBD1,TRBJ1-4,TRBV28,many
CASSSRQGGGFGYGYTF,TGTGCCAGCAGTTCCAGACAGGGTGGGGGCTTTGGCTATGGCTACACCTTC,17,TRBD1,TRBJ1-2,TRBV28,many
CASSLATGLAGLAKNIQYF,TGTGCCAGCAGCTTAGCGACCGGACTAGCGGGGCTAGCCAAAAACATTCAGTACTTC,19,TRBD2,TRBJ2-4,TRBV7-8,many
CASSEGQGGYGYTF,TGTGCCAGCAGCGAGGGACAGGGGGGTTATGGCTACACCTTC,14,TRBD1,TRBJ1-2,TRBV7-8,many
CSAGTGQTYEQYF,TGCAGCGCCGGGACAGGGCAAACCTACGAGCAGTACTTC,13,TRBD1,TRBJ2-7,TRBV29-1,few
CASSLDGGFTDTQYF,TGTGCCAGCAGCTTAGACGGGGGTTTCACAGATACGCAGTATTTT,15,.,TRBJ2-3,TRBV7-2,many
CASSRDWGQVNTEAFF,TGTGCCAGCAGCCGAGACTGGGGACAGGTAAACACTGAAGCTTTCTTT,16,TRBD1,TRBJ1-1,TRBV4-2,many
CASSGQSSGNTIYF,TGTGCCAGCAGCGGACAGAGCTCTGGAAACACCATATATTTT,14,.,TRBJ1-3,TRBV7-2,many
CASSFPGEADTQYF,TGTGCCAGCAGTTTCCCCGGGGAAGCAGATACGCAGTATTTT,14,.,TRBJ2-3,TRBV12-3/TRBV12-4,.
CASSLAGSLWETQYF,TGCGCCAGCAGCTTGGCCGGCTCACTCTGGGAGACCCAGTACTTC,15,.,TRBJ2-5,TRBV13,.
CASSLYREQYF,TGTGCCAGCAGTTTATATCGTGAGCAGTACTTC,11,.,TRBJ2-7,TRBV28,many
CSASGQGAREAFF,TGCAGTGCTAGTGGGCAGGGGGCGCGGGAAGCTTTCTTT,13,TRBD1,TRBJ1-1,TRBV20-1,few
CASGTTALTDTQYF,TGTGCCAGCGGTACGACGGCCCTCACAGATACGCAGTATTTT,14,.,TRBJ2-3,TRBV7-8,many
CASSYRGTNYGYTF,TGTGCCAGCAGCTACAGGGGGACTAACTATGGCTACACCTTC,14,TRBD1,TRBJ1-2,TRBV7-2,many
CASSQDSVFGNTIYF,TGCGCCAGCAGCCAAGACTCTGTTTTTGGAAACACCATATATTTT,15,.,TRBJ1-3,TRBV4-3,few
CASKRDASGNQPQHF,TGTGCCAGCAAGCGAGATGCTTCAGGCAATCAGCCCCAGCATTTT,15,.,TRBJ1-5,TRBV12-3/TRBV12-4,.
CSVDLKGSPEAFF,TGCAGCGTTGACTTAAAGGGGTCCCCTGAAGCTTTCTTT,13,.,TRBJ1-1,TRBV29-1,many
CASSPVGNQPQHF,TGCGCCAGCAGTCCTGTTGGCAATCAGCCCCAGCATTTT,13,.,TRBJ1-5,TRBV10-2,many
CSAIISANTEAFF,TGCAGTGCTATAATTTCAGCGAACACTGAAGCTTTCTTT,13,.,TRBJ1-1,TRBV20-1,.
CASSIATGIPYEQYF,TGTGCCAGTAGTATAGCGACAGGGATACCCTACGAGCAGTACTTC,15,TRBD1,TRBJ2-7,TRBV19,few
CASSLGGGGRTYNEQFF,TGTGCCAGCAGCTTAGGCGGCGGGGGGCGGACCTACAATGAGCAGTTCTTC,17,TRBD2,TRBJ2-1,TRBV7-2,many
CSAREMTGSEQYF,TGCAGTGCTAGAGAAATGACAGGGTCCGAGCAGTACTTC,13,TRBD1,TRBJ2-7,TRBV20-1,many
CASTWTGRIYEQYF,TGTGCCAGCACTTGGACAGGGCGAATCTACGAGCAGTACTTC,14,TRBD1,TRBJ2-7,TRBV6-2/TRBV6-3,many
CASSLQAGRTGELFF,TGTGCCAGCAGTTTACAGGCAGGGAGAACCGGGGAGCTGTTTTTT,15,.,TRBJ2-2,TRBV27,many
CASSTTGGLGTEAFF,TGTGCCAGCAGTACCACAGGGGGCTTAGGGACTGAAGCTTTCTTT,15,TRBD1,TRBJ1-1,TRBV28,few
CASSPGGYLTYNEQFF,TGCGCCAGCAGCCCAGGTGGGTATTTGACCTACAATGAGCAGTTCTTC,16,.,TRBJ2-1,TRBV5-1,.
CASSIGGTGNTEAFF,TGTGCCAGTAGTATAGGGGGGACAGGGAACACTGAAGCTTTCTTT,15,TRBD1,TRBJ1-1,TRBV19,.
CASSFPRRGTEAFF,TGTGCCAGCAGTTTTCCAAGACGCGGCACTGAAGCTTTCTTT,14,.,TRBJ1-1,TRBV28,many
CASSPPGWDRGIGTQYF,TGTGCCAGCAGCCCTCCGGGGTGGGACAGGGGAATCGGGACCCAGTACTTC,17,TRBD1,TRBJ2-5,TRBV7-9,.
CATSPRGRSDTQYF,TGTGCCACCAGCCCGAGGGGGCGGTCAGATACGCAGTATTTT,14,TRBD1,TRBJ2-3,TRBV15,few
CASSFLEFTDTQYF,TGTGCCAGCAGCTTTCTGGAGTTCACAGATACGCAGTATTTT,14,.,TRBJ2-3,TRBV7-2,many
CASRSPGTGLRNTIYF,TGTGCCAGCAGATCCCCCGGGACAGGACTGCGAAACACCATATATTTT,16,TRBD1,TRBJ1-3,TRBV28,many
CASSSRDTSTDTQYF,TGTGCCAGCAGCTCCCGGGACACTAGCACAGATACGCAGTATTTT,15,.,TRBJ2-3,TRBV11-3,many
CASSLKGARNTEAFF,TGTGCCAGCAGTTTAAAGGGGGCCAGGAACACTGAAGCTTTCTTT,15,TRBD1,TRBJ1-1,TRBV12-3/TRBV12-4,many
CASSEGGYSPLHF,TGTGCCAGCAGTGAAGGCGGTTATTCACCCCTCCACTTT,13,.,TRBJ1-6,TRBV2,few
CASSLGDSQETQYF,TGCGCCAGCAGCTTGGGGGACAGCCAAGAGACCCAGTACTTC,14,TRBD1,TRBJ2-5,TRBV5-1,many
CASSLEAQNIQYF,TGTGCCAGCAGTTTAGAAGCCCAAAACATTCAGTACTTC,13,.,TRBJ2-4,TRBV28,few
CASSPPGGMNTGELFF,TGTGCCAGCAGTCCCCCGGGCGGGATGAACACCGGGGAGCTGTTTTTT,16,.,TRBJ2-2,TRBV12-3/TRBV12-4,few
CASSLSGRVNTEAFF,TGCGCCAGCAGCTTGAGCGGACGGGTGAACACTGAAGCTTTCTTT,15,.,TRBJ1-1,TRBV5-1,few
CASSERSGLAGVRYF,TGTGCCAGCAGCGAAAGATCAGGACTAGCGGGAGTTCGGTACTTC,15,TRBD2,TRBJ2-7,TRBV9,.